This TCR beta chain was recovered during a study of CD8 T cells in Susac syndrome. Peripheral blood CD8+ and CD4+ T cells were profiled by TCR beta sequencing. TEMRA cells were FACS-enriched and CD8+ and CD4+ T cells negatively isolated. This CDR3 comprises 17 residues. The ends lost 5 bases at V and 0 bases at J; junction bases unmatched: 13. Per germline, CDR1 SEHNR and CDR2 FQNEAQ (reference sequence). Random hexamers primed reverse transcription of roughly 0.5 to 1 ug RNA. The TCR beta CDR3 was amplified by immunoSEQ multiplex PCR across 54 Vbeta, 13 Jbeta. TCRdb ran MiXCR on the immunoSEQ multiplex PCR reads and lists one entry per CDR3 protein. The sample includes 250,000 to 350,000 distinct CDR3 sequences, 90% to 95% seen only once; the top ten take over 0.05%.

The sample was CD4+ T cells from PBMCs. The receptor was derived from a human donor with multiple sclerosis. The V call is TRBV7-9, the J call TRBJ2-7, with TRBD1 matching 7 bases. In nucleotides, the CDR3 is TGTGCCAGCAGCCCAGGGGGTTGGAGGCCGAACTCCTACGAGCAGTACTTC. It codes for CASSPGGWRPNSYEQYF.